Shown below are 12 T cell receptor beta chains from a single sample sequenced in a study of PD-L1 blockade in urothelial cancer. Time point reported: pretreatment peripheral blood. TCRdb keeps only in-frame clones here, not all; method: immunoSEQ multiplex PCR. Altogether 85,000 to 90,000 clones are present, roughly 90% being singletons, with the ten largest covering 0.85% to 1%. The sample consisted of PBMCs, taken around atezolizumab (anti-PD-L1) treatment. These receptors all come from an elderly woman with urothelial cancer.

The gene calls are TRBV28 and TRBJ1-4; no clear D. With 5 bases removed from V and 10 bases from J, the gap between germline ends came to 14 bases. This CDR3 is built from 13 residues. Germline V gives CDR1 MDHEN, CDR2 SYDVKM. CDR3 protein: CASSGEFYGKLFF. The CDR3 DNA follows: TGTGCCAGCAGTGGGGAGTTTTATGGAAAACTGTTTTTT.

V is TRBV7-9 and J is TRBJ2-5; 14 bases are a match to TRBD2. Trimming took 4 bases from V and 5 from J; bases not matched to a gene: 6. Germline loops: CDR1 SEHNR, CDR2 FQNEAQ (reference sequence). The CDR3 runs 16 residues. Here the CDR3 DNA reads TGTGCCAGCAGCTCCGGGACTAGCGGGAGTCGGGAGACCCAGTACTTC. As protein: CASSSGTSGSRETQYF.

The chain carries TRBV6-1 and TRBJ1-1, with D unresolved. This CDR3 has 13 amino acids. CDR1 is MNHNS and CDR2 is SASEGT in the germline V gene. The ends were cut back, 5 bases at V and 0 bases at J, with 7 bases in the middle. CDR3 sequence: CASSLGLNTEAFF. CDR3 coding DNA: TGTGCCAGCAGTTTGGGCCTGAACACTGAAGCTTTCTTT.

The V gene is TRBV10-3, the J gene TRBJ2-7; TRBD2 agrees at 8 bases. The germline CDR1 and CDR2 sequences are ENHRY and SYGVKD. The CDR3 covers 15 residues. V lost 3 bases, J lost 1 base, and 5 bases stayed unmatched. For the CDR3, the DNA is TGTGCCATCAGTGAAGCTAGCGGGCAATCCTACGAGCAGTACTTC. It codes for CAISEASGQSYEQYF.

The rearrangement joins TRBV7-2 to TRBJ2-3; D is uncertain. The CDR3 runs 11 residues. CDR1 and CDR2 from the germline V gene are SGHTA and FQGNSA. V was shortened by 3 bases and J by 9 bases, with 7 bases between the two germline ends. The CDR3 is CASSLAETQYF. CDR3 DNA sequence: TGTGCCAGCAGCTTGGCGGAGACGCAGTATTTT.

This sequence joins TRBV7-2 and TRBJ2-7, with 8 bases matching TRBD1. The CDR3 is made up of 15 amino acids. Germline CDR1 SGHTA, CDR2 FQGNSA. V trimming: 3 bases; J trimming: 3 bases; junction bases outside the gene matches: 7. Written as DNA, the CDR3 is TGTGCCAGCAGCTTGGAGGGCAGGGGGCTCTACGAGCAGTACTTC. This gives the protein CASSLEGRGLYEQYF.

The chain links TRBV7-8 to TRBJ2-5; no clear D gene. Trimming left V 0 bases short and J 5 bases short, with 13 bases between. The V gene's germline CDR1 is SGHVS and CDR2 FQNEAQ. CDR3 length: 15 amino acids. CDR3 coding DNA: TGTGCCAGCAGCTTAGCTGTCGGGTTTGTTGAGACCCAGTACTTC. Its protein is CASSLAVGFVETQYF.

The chain couples TRBV6-5 to TRBJ2-5; D might be TRBD1 (5 bases). The V and J ends lost 2 bases and 0 bases respectively, with 10 bases between them. The CDR3 has 15 amino acids. The germline CDR1 and CDR2 sequences are MNHEY and SVGAGI. CDR3 bases: TGTGCCAGCAGTTACGGCAGGGCAGACCAAGAGACCCAGTACTTC. This sequence encodes CASSYGRADQETQYF.

This chain links TRBV28 with TRBJ1-2, with no clear D. The ends were cut back, 10 bases at V and 2 bases at J, with 8 bases in the middle. Looked up from germline, CDR1 is MDHEN and CDR2 is SYDVKM. The CDR3 is 11 amino acids. The CDR3 region is CAIQANYGYTF. CDR3 sequence (DNA): TGTGCCATCCAAGCCAACTATGGCTACACCTTC.

The chain combines TRBV28 with TRBJ1-1; possible D gene TRBD1, 6 bases. Deletions cut 6 bases from V and 4 bases from J, with 18 bases between. In germline, CDR1 is MDHEN, CDR2 SYDVKM. The CDR3 contains 15 residues. The CDR3 bases are TGTGCCAGCAGCCTCGGGGGGCGCAGAGCCACTGAAGCTTTCTTT. Its protein is CASSLGGRRATEAFF.

The gene calls are TRBV6-6 and TRBJ1-1; no clear D. The length of the CDR3 is 14 residues. V lost 2 bases and J lost 1, with 8 bases in between. Looked up from germline, CDR1 is MNHNY and CDR2 is SVGAGI (reference sequence). Here the CDR3 reads CASSYGRANTEAFF. The CDR3 region has the DNA TGTGCCAGCAGTTACGGGAGGGCGAACACTGAAGCTTTCTTT.

In this sample, this clone turned up a few times. The CDR3 here is CASSPGTGSYGYTF. Here the CDR3 DNA reads TGTGCCAGCAGTCCAGGGACAGGGAGCTATGGCTACACCTTC. The chain employs TRBV28 and TRBJ1-2; 9 positions match TRBD1. This CDR3 has 14 residues. Trimming cost V 5 bases and J 4 bases; bases outside gene matches: 5. Germline assignment: CDR1 MDHEN and CDR2 SYDVKM.